A selection of T cell receptor beta chains follows, all from one sample in a study of graft-versus-host responses after intestinal transplantation. Measured with immunoSEQ multiplex PCR; TCRdb has only the in-frame clones, and not every one. The sample lists 30,000 or so clones; roughly four fifths were seen once. No antigens are known for them. This specimen was unstimulated CD8+ T cells sorted from spleen or lymph node cells, taken before intestinal transplant. The receptor source for this set is a human donor who received an intestinal transplant. The conserved cysteine and the conserved F or W are not part of the CDR3 here. Some rows have no size entry. The others give once, few or many, or a class for an expanded clone.

clone size	V gene	J gene	CDR3 protein
.	TRBV27	TRBJ2-3	ASSLRSGGLAGTDTQY
.	TRBV11-2	TRBJ2-7	ASSLADRTYEQY
.	TRBV4-1	TRBJ1-3	ASSPFGTAVFEGNTIY
.	TRBV5-1	TRBJ2-3	ASSPTRGATDTQY
.	TRBV6-4	TRBJ2-3	ASSDQPEHTDTQY
.	TRBV28	TRBJ2-7	ASSLSFVTGGTYEQY
.	TRBV5-1	TRBJ2-2	ASSLGHGAGELF
few	TRBV6-1	TRBJ2-7	ASSSPGKDHEQY
few	TRBV5-1	TRBJ2-1	ASSGPSGSFRRSYNEQF
.	TRBV15	TRBJ2-5	ATSNAPLRGWGQETQY
.	TRBV4-1	TRBJ2-7	ASSPASGTYYEQY
.	TRBV15	TRBJ2-7	ATSRDREQY
.	TRBV5-1	TRBJ2-3	ASSITSTDTQY
.	TRBV5-1	TRBJ2-7	ASSLGGSESYEQY
.	TRBV5-6	TRBJ2-1	ASRTTSANEQF
.	TRBV7-2	TRBJ2-1	ASSLWGGTGGNEQF
.	TRBV4-2	TRBJ2-1	ASSQQANEQF
.	TRBV23-1	TRBJ2-1	ASSAPDEQF
.	TRBV4-1	TRBJ2-1	ASSQDVRDNEQF
.	TRBV7-6	TRBJ2-1	ASSLMALSLPHEQF
.	TRBV29-1	TRBJ1-3	SVGASGNTIY
.	TRBV11-2	TRBJ2-1	ASSLGFDPRDEQF
.	TRBV6-6	TRBJ2-1	ASSYPWTSGSNEQF
.	TRBV7-9	TRBJ2-1	ASSLEELAGGF
once	TRBV6-5	TRBJ2-7	ASSWSYSGGAYEQY
once	TRBV28	TRBJ1-5	ASSFGQGGHYRDNQPQH
.	TRBV11-1	TRBJ2-7	ASSFRGSYEQY
medium-sized	TRBV9	TRBJ2-2	ASSVKRDRVNTGELF
.	TRBV5-1	TRBJ1-1	ASSSSRGNTEAF
.	TRBV14	TRBJ1-3	ASRRGEGNTIY
.	TRBV11-2	TRBJ1-3	ASSLHGSSGNTIY
.	TRBV11-2	TRBJ2-7	ASSLVASQY
few	TRBV5-1	TRBJ2-7	ASSLAIDSYEQY
.	TRBV27	TRBJ2-1	ASSSELAEGGYSYNEQF